This T cell receptor (beta chain) was retrieved from a study of T cell responses to AZD1222 COVID-19 vaccine. General study points: Researchers took repertoire samples only after the peak T cell response had come.

The CDR3 loop spans 18 amino acids. The germline CDR1 and CDR2 sequences are LGHNA and YSLEER. V was pared by 3 bases and J by 9 bases, with 21 bases of the junction left unmatched. Sequencing used immunoSEQ multiplex PCR; TCRdb keeps in-frame clones, though not all of them. Of 150,000 or so clones in the sample, approximately 89% were seen once. Comments on this clone: The antigen is unknown.

This sample comprised peripheral blood, obtained on day 0 of AZD1222 vaccination. The TCR comes from an adult in good health. The chain uses TRBV4-3 and TRBJ2-7; 9 positions agree with TRBD1. CDR3 coding DNA: TGCGCCAGCAGCCAGCAAAGGCAGGACGGGACAGGGTCATGGAGGCAGTACTTC. Translated, it gives CASSQQRQDGTGSWRQYF.